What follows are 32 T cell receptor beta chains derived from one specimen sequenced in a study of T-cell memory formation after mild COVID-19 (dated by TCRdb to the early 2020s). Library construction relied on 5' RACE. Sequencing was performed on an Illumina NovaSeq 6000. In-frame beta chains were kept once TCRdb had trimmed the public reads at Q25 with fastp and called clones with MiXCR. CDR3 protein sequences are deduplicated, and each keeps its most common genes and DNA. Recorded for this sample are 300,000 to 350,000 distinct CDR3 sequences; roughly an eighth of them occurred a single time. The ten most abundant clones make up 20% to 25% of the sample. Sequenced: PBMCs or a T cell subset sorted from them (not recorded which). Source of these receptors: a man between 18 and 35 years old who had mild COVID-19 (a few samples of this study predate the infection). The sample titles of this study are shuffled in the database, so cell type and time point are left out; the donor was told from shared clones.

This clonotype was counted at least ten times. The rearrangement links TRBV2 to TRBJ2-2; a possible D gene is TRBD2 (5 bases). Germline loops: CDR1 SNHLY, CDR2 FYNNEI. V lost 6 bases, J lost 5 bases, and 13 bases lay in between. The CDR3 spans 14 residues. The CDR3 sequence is CASRDSPVTGELFF. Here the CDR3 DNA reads TGTGCCAGCAGGGACTCCCCCGTAACCGGGGAGCTGTTTTTT.

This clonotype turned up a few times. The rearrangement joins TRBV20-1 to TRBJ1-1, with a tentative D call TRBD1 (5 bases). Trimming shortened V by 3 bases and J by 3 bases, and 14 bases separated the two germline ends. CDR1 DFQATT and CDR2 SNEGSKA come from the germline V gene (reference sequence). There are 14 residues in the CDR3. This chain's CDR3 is CSASGTGKDTEAFF. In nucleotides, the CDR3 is TGCAGTGCTAGTGGCACAGGAAAGGACACTGAAGCTTTCTTT.

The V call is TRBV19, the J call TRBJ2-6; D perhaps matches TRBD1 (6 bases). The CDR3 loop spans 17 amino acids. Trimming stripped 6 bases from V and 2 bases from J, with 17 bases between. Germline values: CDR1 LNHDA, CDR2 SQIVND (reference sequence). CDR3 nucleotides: TGTGCCAGTAGCCGGACCCCACAGGGCACTGGGGCCAACGTCCTGACTTTC. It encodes CASSRTPQGTGANVLTF.

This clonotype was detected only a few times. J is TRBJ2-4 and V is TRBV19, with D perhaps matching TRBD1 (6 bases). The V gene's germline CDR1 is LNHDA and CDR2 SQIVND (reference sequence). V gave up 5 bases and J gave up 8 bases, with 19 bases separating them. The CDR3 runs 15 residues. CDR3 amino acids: CASSSHSQGWDIQYF. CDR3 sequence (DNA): TGTGCCAGTAGTTCCCACTCCCAGGGGTGGGACATTCAGTACTTC.

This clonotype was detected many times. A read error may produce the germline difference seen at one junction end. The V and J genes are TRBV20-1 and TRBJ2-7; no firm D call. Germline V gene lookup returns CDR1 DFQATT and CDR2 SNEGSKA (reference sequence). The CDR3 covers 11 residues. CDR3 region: CSARDGYEQYF. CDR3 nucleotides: TGCAGTGCCAGAGATGGCTACGAGCAGTACTTC.

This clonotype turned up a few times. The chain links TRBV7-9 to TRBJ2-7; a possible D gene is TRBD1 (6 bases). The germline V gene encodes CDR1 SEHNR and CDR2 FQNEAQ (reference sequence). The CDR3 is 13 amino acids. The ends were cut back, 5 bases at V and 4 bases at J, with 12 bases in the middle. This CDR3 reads CASSGDRSYEQYV. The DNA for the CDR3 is TGTGCCAGCAGCGGAGACAGGAGTTACGAGCAGTACGTC.

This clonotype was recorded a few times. Here the CDR3 DNA reads TGTGCCAGCAGCTTAGATCAATGGACCACTGAAGCTTTCTTT. This sequence encodes CASSLDQWTTEAFF. The chain combines TRBV11-2 with TRBJ1-1; D is unclear. Trimming took 0 bases from V and 4 from J, leaving 9 bases between them. Germline CDR1 SGHAT, CDR2 FQNNGV. The CDR3 sequence is 14 residues long. The full variable domain, completed using reference TRBV11-2 and TRBJ1-1, is EAGVAQSPRYKIIEKRQSVAFWCNPISGHATLYWYQQILGQGPKLLIQFQNNGVVDDSQLPKDRFSAERLKGVDSTLKIQPAKLEDSAVYLCASSLDQWTTEAFFGQGTRLTVV.

The CDR3 DNA reads as TGTGCCATCAGGGCGGGACTAGCGGGGGAGGAGACCCAGTACTTC. Encoded protein: CAIRAGLAGEETQYF. V usage is TRBV10-3 and J usage is TRBJ2-5; 14 bases map to TRBD2. The CDR3 consists of 15 residues. Losses at the gene ends were 6 bases for V and 5 bases for J; bases not matched to a gene: 5. The germline gives CDR1 ENHRY, CDR2 SYGVKD.

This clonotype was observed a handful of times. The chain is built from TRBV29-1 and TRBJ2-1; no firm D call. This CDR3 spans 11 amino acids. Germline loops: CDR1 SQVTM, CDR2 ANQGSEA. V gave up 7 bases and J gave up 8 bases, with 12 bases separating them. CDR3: CSALRGYEQFF. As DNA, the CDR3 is TGCAGCGCCCTTAGAGGATATGAGCAGTTCTTC.

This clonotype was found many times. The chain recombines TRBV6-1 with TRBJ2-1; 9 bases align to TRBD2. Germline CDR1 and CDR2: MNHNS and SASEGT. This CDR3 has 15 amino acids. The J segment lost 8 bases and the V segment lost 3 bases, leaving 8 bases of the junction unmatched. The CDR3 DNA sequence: TGTGCCAGCAGTGAGAGTAGCGGGGGTCCGGATGAGCAGTTCTTC. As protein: CASSESSGGPDEQFF.

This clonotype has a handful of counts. CDR3 in DNA: TGTGCCAGCACGGGACCGAACACCGGGGAGCTGTTTTTT. It translates to CASTGPNTGELFF. V usage is TRBV6-1 and J usage is TRBJ2-2, with D perhaps being TRBD1 or TRBD2 (5 bases each). This CDR3 spans 13 amino acids. CDR1 is MNHNS and CDR2 is SASEGT in the germline V gene. V lost 7 bases and J lost 0, with 6 bases in between.

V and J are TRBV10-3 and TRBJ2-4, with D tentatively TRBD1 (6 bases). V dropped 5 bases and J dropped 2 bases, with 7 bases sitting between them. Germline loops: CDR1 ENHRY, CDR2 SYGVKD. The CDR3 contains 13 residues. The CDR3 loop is CAISTGSKNIQYF. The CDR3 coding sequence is TGTGCCATCAGTACAGGGTCCAAAAACATTCAGTACTTC.

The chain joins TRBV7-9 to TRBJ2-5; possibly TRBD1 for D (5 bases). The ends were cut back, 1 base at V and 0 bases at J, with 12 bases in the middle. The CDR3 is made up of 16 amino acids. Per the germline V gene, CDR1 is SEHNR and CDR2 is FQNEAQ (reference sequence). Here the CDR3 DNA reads TGTGCCAGCAGCTTAGGGACAAGCCCTTACCAAGAGACCCAGTACTTC. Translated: CASSLGTSPYQETQYF.

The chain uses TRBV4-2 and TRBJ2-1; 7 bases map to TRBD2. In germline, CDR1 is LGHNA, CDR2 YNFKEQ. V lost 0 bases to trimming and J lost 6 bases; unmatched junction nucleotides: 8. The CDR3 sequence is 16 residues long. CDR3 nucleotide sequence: TGTGCCAGCAGCCAAGATACAGCGGGGTGGGGCAATGAGCAGTTCTTC. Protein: CASSQDTAGWGNEQFF.

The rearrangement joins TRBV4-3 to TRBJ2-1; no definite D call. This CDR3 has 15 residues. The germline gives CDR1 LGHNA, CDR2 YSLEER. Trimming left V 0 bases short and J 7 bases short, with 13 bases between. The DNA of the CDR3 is TGCGCCAGCAGCCAAGACTCAGAGCGTGGGAATGAGCAGTTCTTC. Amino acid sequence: CASSQDSERGNEQFF.

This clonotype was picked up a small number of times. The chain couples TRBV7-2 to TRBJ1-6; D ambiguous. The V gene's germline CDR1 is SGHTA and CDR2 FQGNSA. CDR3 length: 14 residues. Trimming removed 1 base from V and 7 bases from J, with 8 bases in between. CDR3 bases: TGTGCCAGCAGCTTAGAACGAGGCAATTCACCCCTCCACTTT. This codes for CASSLERGNSPLHF.

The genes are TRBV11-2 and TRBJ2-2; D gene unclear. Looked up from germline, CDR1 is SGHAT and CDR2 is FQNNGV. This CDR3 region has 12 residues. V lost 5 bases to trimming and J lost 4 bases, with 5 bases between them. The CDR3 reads CASSVVTGELFF. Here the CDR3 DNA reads TGTGCCAGCAGCGTGGTCACCGGGGAGCTGTTTTTT.

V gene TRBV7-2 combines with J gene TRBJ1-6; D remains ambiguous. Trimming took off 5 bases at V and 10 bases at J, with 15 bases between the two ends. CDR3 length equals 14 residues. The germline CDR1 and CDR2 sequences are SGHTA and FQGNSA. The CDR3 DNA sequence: TGTGCCAGCAGCCCCTCTCGCTCCGGATCACCCCTCCACTTT. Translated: CASSPSRSGSPLHF.

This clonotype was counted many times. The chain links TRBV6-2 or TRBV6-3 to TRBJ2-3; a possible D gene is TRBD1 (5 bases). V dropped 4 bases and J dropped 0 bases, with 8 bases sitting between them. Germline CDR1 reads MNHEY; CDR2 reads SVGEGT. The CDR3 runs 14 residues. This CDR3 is CASSSTASTDTQYF. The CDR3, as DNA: TGTGCCAGCAGTTCGACAGCTAGCACAGATACGCAGTATTTT.

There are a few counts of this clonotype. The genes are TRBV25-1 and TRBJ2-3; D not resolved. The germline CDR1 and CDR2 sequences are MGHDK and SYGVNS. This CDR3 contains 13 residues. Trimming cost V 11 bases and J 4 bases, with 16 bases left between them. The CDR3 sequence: CAPDRVRPDTQYF. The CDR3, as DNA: TGTGCCCCCGACCGTGTCAGGCCAGATACGCAGTATTTT.

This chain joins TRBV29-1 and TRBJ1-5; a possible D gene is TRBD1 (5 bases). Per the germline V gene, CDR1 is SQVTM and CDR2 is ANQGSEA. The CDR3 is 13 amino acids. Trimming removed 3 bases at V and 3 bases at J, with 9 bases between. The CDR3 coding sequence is TGCAGCGTTGACCAGGGAAACAATCAGCCCCAGCATTTT. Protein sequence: CSVDQGNNQPQHF. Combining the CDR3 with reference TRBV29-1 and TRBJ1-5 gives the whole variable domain SAVISQKPSRDICQRGTSLTIQCQVDSQVTMMFWYRQQPGQSLTLIATANQGSEATYESGFVIDKFPISRPNLTFSTLTVSNMSPEDSSIYLCSVDQGNNQPQHFGDGTRLSIL.

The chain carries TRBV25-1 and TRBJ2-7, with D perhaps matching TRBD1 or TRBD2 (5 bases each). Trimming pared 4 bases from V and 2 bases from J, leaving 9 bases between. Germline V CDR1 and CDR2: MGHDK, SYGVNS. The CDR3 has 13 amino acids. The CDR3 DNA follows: TGTGCCAGCAGTGGCAGGGAGCCCTACGAGCAGTACTTC. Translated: CASSGREPYEQYF.

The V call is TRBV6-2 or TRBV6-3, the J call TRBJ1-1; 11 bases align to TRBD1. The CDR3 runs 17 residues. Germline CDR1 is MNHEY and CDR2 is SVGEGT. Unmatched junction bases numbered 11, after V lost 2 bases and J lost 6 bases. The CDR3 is CASSYNAFRDRGSEAFF. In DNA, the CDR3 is TGTGCCAGCAGTTACAACGCGTTCCGGGACAGGGGGTCTGAAGCTTTCTTT.

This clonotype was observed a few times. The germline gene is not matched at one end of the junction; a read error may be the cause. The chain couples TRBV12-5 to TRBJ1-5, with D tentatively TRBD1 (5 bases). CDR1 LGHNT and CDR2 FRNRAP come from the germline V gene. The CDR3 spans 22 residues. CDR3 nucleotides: TGTGCTAGTGGTTTGGTAAGCAGGAACTGGACCGGGGACGCCTATAGGAATCAGGCCCAGCATTTT. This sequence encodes CASGLVSRNWTGDAYRNQAQHF.

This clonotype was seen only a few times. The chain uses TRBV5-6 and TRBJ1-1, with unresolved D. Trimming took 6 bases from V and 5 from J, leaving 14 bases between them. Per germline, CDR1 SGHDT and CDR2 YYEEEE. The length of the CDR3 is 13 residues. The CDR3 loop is CASTFKGGTEAFF. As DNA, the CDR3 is TGTGCCAGCACCTTCAAAGGCGGGACTGAAGCTTTCTTT.

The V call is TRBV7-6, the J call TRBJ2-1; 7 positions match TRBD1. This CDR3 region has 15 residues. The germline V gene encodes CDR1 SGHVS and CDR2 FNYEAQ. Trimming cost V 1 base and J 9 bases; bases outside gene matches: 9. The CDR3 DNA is TGTGCCAGCAGCTTAGTTCCTAGGGGGCCGAGTGAGCAGTTCTTC. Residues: CASSLVPRGPSEQFF.

The chain's CDR3 is CASSLPGEGETQYF. In nucleotides, the CDR3 is TGTGCCAGCAGCTTGCCGGGTGAAGGGGAGACCCAGTACTTC. The rearrangement uses TRBV5-4 and TRBJ2-5; D not resolved. Germline CDR1 is SGHNT and CDR2 is YYREEE (reference sequence). V lost 1 base and J 5 bases, leaving 12 bases between the germline ends. There are 14 residues in the CDR3.

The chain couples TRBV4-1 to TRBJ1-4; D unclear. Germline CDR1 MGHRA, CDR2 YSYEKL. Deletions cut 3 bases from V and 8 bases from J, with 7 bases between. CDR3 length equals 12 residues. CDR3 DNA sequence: TGCGCCAGCAGCCAGACGGGGGAAAAACTGTTTTTT. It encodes CASSQTGEKLFF.

The CDR3 coding sequence is TGTGCCAGCACCCTCGTCGGAGACTATGGCTACACCTTC. It specifies CASTLVGDYGYTF. V usage is TRBV6-6 and J usage is TRBJ1-2; no clear D gene. The V end was cut by 7 bases, the J end by 3 bases, with 12 bases between. Germline V gene lookup returns CDR1 MNHNY and CDR2 SVGAGI (reference sequence). The CDR3 runs 13 residues.

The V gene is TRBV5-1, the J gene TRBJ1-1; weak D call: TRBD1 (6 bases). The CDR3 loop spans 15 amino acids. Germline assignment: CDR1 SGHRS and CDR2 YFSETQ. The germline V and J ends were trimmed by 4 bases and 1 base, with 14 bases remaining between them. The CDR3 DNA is TGCGCCAGCAGCCCCACGCGACAGGCGAACACTGAAGCTTTCTTT. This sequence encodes CASSPTRQANTEAFF.

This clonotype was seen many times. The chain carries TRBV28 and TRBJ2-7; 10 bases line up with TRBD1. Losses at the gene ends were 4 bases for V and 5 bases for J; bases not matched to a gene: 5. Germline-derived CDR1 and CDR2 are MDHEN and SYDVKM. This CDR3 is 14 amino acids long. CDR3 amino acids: CASSSSGTGDEQYV. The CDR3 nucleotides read TGTGCCAGCAGTTCCTCCGGGACAGGGGACGAGCAGTACGTC.

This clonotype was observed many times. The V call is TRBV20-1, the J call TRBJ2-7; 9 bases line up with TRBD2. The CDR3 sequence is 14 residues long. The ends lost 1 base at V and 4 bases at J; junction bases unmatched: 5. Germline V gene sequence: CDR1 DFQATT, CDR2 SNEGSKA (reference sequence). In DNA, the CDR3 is TGCAGTGCTAGAGGGACTAGCGTAAATTACGAGCAGTACTTC. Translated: CSARGTSVNYEQYF.